The 7 T cell receptor beta chains given below trace back to one sample, sequenced in a study of blood T cell repertoires in COVID-19. Using immunoSEQ multiplex PCR, the repertoire was profiled, and TCRdb retains in-frame clones only, with some absent. The sample lists 60,000 or so clones, roughly 80% occurring once. Source material: peripheral blood. The receptors come from a human donor in a cohort sampled during active COVID-19.

The chain employs TRBV10-3 and TRBJ1-5; 8 nucleotides align to TRBD1. CDR3 length equals 15 residues. J lost 4 bases, V lost 5 bases, and 7 bases had no gene match. The germline V gene has CDR1 ENHRY and CDR2 SYGVKD. CDR3 amino acids: CAISPGQARNQPQHF. DNA of the CDR3: TGTGCCATCAGTCCGGGACAGGCTAGAAATCAGCCCCAGCATTTT.

This chain joins TRBV19 and TRBJ2-1; the match to TRBD1 covers 9 bases. V dropped 10 bases and J dropped 6; count of bases not matched to a gene: 4. CDR3 size: 12 residues. Germline CDR1 is LNHDA and CDR2 is SQIVND (reference sequence). The CDR3 bases are TGTGCCACCGGGACAGGGATCAATGAGCAGTTCTTC. It codes for CATGTGINEQFF.

This clone has at least ten counts. The rearrangement uses TRBV5-1 and TRBJ2-1, with a weak D call TRBD1 (7 bases). This CDR3 is built from 16 residues. CDR1 and CDR2 (germline): SGHRS, YFSETQ. Trimming took off 0 bases at V and 6 bases at J, with 16 bases between the two ends. The CDR3 sequence is CASSLAGPGGRNEQFF. The CDR3, as DNA: TGCGCCAGCAGCTTGGCGGGGCCAGGGGGGCGCAATGAGCAGTTCTTC.

The V gene is TRBV14, the J gene TRBJ2-7; the match to TRBD2 covers 7 bases. The trim removed 4 bases at V and 2 bases at J, leaving 8 bases unmatched. Per the germline V gene, CDR1 is SGHDN and CDR2 is FVKESK. This CDR3 is built from 15 residues. In nucleotides, the CDR3 is TGTGCCAGCAGCCCACTAGGAAGCGGGACCTACGAGCAGTACTTC. Residues: CASSPLGSGTYEQYF.

As DNA, the CDR3 is TGTGCCAGCAGCAAGCTAGCGGTGGGAGTGGCAGATACGCAGTATTTT. It specifies CASSKLAVGVADTQYF. V is TRBV5-5 and J is TRBJ2-3, with 7 bases lining up with TRBD2. This CDR3 spans 16 amino acids. V lost 4 bases to trimming and J lost 4 bases; unmatched junction nucleotides: 12. Germline assignment: CDR1 SGHKS and CDR2 YYEKEE (reference sequence).

This clone was seen more than once but under ten times. The V call is TRBV28, the J call TRBJ1-2; TRBD1 aligns across 11 bases. The J segment lost 7 bases and the V segment lost 5 bases, leaving 6 bases of the junction unmatched. Germline V gene lookup returns CDR1 MDHEN and CDR2 SYDVKM. The CDR3 runs 14 residues. For the CDR3, the DNA is TGTGCCAGCAGTCTATCCGGGACAGGGGGTGGCTACACCTTC. Translation: CASSLSGTGGGYTF.

This clone was found once. The chain employs TRBV6-2 or TRBV6-3 and TRBJ2-1, with 7 bases lining up with TRBD1. CDR3 length: 17 residues. CDR1 is MNHEY and CDR2 is SVGEGT in the germline V gene. The junction had 12 bases not matched to a gene; V was cut back by 2 bases and J by 5 bases. CDR3 nucleotide sequence: TGTGCCAGCAGTTACATTTCCCGAGACAGGGTGAACAATGAGCAGTTCTTC. Translation gives CASSYISRDRVNNEQFF.